This TCR beta chain was captured in a study of Ad26.COV2.S vaccination and SARS-CoV-2 variants. Study context: Participants got Ad26.COV2.S intramuscularly, once or twice 56 days apart. Study outcomes and limitations: Placebo recipients and vaccine recipients were similar in non-spike TCR breadth.

Treatment meaning: around 19 received Ad26.COV2.S at low or high dose, single or two shots; about 5 received placebo; per-sample allocation not given. Samples analyzed were those drawn on day 63 after the first vaccine or placebo injection. To note about this clone: Its target is unknown.

Produced via immunoSEQ multiplex PCR; TCRdb's table is partial and in-frame only. This table has about 400,000 clones, roughly four fifths appearing once. Germline assignment: CDR1 MNHEY and CDR2 SVGAGI. The CDR3 runs 16 residues. Trimming pared 2 bases from V and 9 bases from J, leaving 20 bases between. This chain links TRBV6-5 with TRBJ1-5; a possible D gene is TRBD1 (6 bases). The sequence derives from a person between 18 and 59 years old who received the Ad26.COV2.S COVID-19 vaccine or a placebo. The source was peripheral blood, collected in a trial of Ad26.COV2.S vaccine versus placebo. The CDR3 region is CASSYTQTGPSGPQHF. In DNA, the CDR3 is TGTGCCAGCAGTTACACCCAGACAGGCCCTAGCGGGCCCCAGCATTTT.